This TCR beta chain was identified during a study of CD8+CD57+ T cells in acquired aplastic anemia. Study-wide background: Sorted CD4+ and CD8+ cells gave an average of roughly 3.2 ug of DNA.

Germline V gives CDR1 DFQATT, CDR2 SNEGSKA (reference sequence). The ends lost 0 bases at V and 2 bases at J; junction bases unmatched: 5. CDR3 length: 15 amino acids. Researchers used genomic DNA as the template to profile TCR beta VDJ and CDR3. TCRdb reanalysed the reads using MiXCR and keeps one entry per CDR3 protein. The sample has over 150,000 distinct CDR3 sequences, 63% seen once; the top ten hold 40% to 50%. It was patients with CD8+CD57+ cell expansion by flow cytometry who were chosen for sequencing. Patients, without exception, had severe acquired aplastic anemia. This TCR came from a human donor with aplastic anemia. Input material: sorted CD4+, CD8+, or CD8+CD57+ T cells (not recorded which) from PBMCs. V gene TRBV20-1 combines with J gene TRBJ2-3; 7 nucleotides match TRBD1. CDR3 nucleotide sequence: TGCAGTGCTAGAGAATGGGACAGACTCACAGATACGCAGTATTTT. This sequence encodes CSAREWDRLTDTQYF.